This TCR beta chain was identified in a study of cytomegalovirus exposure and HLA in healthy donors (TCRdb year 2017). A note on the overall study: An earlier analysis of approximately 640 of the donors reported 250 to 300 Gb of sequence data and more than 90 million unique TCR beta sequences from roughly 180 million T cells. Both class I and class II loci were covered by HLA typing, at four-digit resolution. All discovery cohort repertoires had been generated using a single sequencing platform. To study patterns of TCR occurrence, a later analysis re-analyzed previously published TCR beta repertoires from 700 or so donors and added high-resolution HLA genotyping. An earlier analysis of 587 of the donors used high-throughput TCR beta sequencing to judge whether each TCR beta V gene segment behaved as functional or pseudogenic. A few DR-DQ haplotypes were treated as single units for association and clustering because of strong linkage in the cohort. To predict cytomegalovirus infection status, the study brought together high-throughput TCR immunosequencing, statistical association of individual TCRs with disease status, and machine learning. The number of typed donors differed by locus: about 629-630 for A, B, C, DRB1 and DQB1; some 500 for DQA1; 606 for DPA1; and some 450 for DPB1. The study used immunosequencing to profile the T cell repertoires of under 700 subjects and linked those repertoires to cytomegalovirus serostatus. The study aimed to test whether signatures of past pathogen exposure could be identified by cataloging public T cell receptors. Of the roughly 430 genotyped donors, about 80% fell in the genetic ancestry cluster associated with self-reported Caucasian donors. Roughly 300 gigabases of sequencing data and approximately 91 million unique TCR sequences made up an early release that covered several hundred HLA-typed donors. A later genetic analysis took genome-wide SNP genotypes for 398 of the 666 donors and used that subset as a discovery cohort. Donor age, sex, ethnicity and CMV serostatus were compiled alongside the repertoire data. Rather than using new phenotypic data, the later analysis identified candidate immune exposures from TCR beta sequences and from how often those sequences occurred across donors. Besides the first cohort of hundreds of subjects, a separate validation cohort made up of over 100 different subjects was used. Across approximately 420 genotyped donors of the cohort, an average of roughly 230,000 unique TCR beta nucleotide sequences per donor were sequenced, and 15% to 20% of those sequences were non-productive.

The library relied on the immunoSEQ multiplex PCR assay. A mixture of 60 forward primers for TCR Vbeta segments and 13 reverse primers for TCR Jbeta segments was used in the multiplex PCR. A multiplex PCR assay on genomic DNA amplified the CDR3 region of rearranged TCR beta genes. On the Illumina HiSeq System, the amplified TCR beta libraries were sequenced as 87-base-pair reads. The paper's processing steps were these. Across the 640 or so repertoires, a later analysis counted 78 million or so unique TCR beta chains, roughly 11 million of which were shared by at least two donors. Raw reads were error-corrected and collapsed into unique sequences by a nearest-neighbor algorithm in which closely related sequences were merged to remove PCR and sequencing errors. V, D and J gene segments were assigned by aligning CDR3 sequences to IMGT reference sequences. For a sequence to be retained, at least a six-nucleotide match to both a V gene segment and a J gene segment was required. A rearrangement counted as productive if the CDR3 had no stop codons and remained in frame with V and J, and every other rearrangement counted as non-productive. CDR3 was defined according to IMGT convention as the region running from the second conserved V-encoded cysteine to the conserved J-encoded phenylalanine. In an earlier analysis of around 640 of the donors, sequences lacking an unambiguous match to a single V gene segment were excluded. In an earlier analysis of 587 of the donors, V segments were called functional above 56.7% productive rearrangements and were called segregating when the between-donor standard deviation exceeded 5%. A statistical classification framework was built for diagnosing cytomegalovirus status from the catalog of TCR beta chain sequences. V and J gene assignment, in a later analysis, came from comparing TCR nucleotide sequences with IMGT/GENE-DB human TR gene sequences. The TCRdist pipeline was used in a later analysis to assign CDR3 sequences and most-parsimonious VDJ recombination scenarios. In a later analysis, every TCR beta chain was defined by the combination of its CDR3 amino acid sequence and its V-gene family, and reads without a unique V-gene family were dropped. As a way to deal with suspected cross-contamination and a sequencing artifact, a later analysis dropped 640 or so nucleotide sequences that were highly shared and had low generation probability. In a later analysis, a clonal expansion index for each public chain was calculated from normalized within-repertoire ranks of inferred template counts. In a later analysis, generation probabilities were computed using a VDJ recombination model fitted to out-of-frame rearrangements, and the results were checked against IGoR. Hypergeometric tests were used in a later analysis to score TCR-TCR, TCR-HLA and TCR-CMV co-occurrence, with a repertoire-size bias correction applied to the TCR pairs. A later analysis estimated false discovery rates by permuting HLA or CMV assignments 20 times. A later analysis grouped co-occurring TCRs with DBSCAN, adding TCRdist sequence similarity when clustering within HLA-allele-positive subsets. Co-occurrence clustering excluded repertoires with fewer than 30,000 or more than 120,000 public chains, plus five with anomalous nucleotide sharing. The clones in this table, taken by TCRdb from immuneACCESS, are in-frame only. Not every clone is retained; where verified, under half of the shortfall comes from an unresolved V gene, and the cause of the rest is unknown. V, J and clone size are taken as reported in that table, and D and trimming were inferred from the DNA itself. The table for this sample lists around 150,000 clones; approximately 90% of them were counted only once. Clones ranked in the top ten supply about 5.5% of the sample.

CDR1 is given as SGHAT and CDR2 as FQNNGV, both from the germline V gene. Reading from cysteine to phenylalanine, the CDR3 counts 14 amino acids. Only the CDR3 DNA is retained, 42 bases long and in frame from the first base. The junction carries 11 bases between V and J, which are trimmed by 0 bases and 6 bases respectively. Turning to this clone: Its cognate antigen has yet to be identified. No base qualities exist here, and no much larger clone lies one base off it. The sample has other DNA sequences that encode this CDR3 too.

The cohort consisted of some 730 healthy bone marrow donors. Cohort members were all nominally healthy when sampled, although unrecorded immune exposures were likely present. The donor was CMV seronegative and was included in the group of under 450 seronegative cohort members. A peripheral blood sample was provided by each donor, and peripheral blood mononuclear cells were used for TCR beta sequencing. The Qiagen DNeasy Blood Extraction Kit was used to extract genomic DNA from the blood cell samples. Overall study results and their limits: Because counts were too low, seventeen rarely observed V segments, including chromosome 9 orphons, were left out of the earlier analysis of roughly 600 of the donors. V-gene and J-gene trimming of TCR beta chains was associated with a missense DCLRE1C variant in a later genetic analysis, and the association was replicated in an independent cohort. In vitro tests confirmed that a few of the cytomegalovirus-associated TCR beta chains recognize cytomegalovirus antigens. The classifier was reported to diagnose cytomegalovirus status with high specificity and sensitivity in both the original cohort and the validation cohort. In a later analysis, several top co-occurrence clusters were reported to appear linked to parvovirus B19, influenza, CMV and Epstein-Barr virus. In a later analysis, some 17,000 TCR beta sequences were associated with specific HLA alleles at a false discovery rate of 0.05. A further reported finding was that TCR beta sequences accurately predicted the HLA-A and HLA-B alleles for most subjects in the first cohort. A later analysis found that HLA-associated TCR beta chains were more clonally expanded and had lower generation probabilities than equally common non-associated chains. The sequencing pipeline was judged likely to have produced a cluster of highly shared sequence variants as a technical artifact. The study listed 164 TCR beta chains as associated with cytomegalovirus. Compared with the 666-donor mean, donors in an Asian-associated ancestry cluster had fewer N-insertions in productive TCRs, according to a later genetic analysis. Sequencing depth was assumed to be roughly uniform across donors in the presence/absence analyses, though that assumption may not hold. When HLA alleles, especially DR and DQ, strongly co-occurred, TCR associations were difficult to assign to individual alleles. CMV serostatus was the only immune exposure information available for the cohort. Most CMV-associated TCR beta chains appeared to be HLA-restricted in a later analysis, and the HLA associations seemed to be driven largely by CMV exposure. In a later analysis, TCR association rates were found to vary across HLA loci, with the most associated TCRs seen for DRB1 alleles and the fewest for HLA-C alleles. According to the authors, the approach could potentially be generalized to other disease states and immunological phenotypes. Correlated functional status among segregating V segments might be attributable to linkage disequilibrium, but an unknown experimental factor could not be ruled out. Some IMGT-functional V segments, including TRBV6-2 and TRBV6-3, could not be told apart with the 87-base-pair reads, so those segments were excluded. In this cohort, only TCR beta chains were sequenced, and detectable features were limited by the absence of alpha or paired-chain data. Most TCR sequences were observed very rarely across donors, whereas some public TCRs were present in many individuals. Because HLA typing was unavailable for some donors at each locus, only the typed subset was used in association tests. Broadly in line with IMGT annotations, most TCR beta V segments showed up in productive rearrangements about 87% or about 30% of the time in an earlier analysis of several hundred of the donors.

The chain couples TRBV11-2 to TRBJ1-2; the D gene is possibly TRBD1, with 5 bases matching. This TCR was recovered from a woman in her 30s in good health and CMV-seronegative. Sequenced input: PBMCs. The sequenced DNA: TGTGCCAGCAGCTTAGAGCAGGGTAGGGATGGCTACACCTTC. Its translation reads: CASSLEQGRDGYTF.